This TCR beta chain was sequenced in a study of technical replicates of blood from a handful of donors. This CDR3 is 14 amino acids long. Germline V lookup: CDR1 SGHDT, CDR2 YYEEEE. Trimming stripped 0 bases from V and 7 bases from J, with 11 bases between. Only in-frame clones appear in the TCRdb table, and some are missing; sequencing was by immunoSEQ multiplex PCR. This sample carries around 63,000 clones, about 98% of them seen once, and the ten largest clones take roughly 0.15%. The TCR sequence derives from a human donor in good health. The chain couples TRBV5-6 to TRBJ2-1; the D gene is possibly TRBD1 (5 bases). The specimen sequenced was T cells isolated from PBMCs. CDR3 region: CASSLVAGPNEQFF. Written as DNA, the CDR3 is TGTGCCAGCAGCTTGGTTGCAGGGCCAAATGAGCAGTTCTTC.